This T cell receptor (beta chain) was documented in a study of blood T cells in healthy people across ages. The study drew donors from healthy Caucasian individuals in Russia aged about 6 to 90. This clonotype was found a few times. The antigen remains unidentified. Study outcomes and limitations: Among T cells, TCR beta diversity per million cells dropped roughly linearly as age rose.

Trimming cost V 5 bases and J 2 bases, with 18 bases left between them. The germline V gene has CDR1 SGHVS and CDR2 FQNEAQ. CDR3 size: 16 residues. Primed by a sample-barcoded 5' primer and a J-beta primer mix, a second PCR proceeded for 7 to 11 cycles. Using its own MiXCR run on the 5' RACE reads, TCRdb lists one record per CDR3 protein. The table lists about 1.8 million distinct CDR3 sequences, about 49% of them singletons. The specimen was blood. The origin of this receptor is a woman aged 40 to 49 in good health. The rearrangement links TRBV7-8 to TRBJ2-5, with a tentative D call TRBD2 (6 bases). As DNA, the CDR3 is TGTGCCAGCAGCCCCAACCGGGAGCGGAGACAAGAGACCCAGTACTTC. Translating gives CASSPNRERRQETQYF.